This is a list of T cell receptor beta chains from one sample in a study of cytomegalovirus exposure and HLA in healthy donors. Measured with immunoSEQ multiplex PCR; TCRdb has only the in-frame clones, and not every one. The data show about 280,000 clones, 70% to 90% seen once. Sample: PBMCs. These receptors all stem from a woman aged 18-29 years in good health and CMV-seronegative. The CDR3 runs from the conserved cysteine through the conserved F or W. The D gene is left open where the match is weak. The size entry is marked missing in some rows and otherwise reads once, few, many or a size class.

V: TRBV20-1
J: TRBJ2-7
size: .
D: .
CDR3: CSAIRSHEQYF
DNA: TGCAGTGCTATCAGATCCCACGAGCAGTACTTC

V: TRBV30
J: TRBJ1-2
size: .
D: TRBD1
CDR3: CAWKFPGGHGYTF
DNA: TGTGCCTGGAAATTCCCAGGGGGGCATGGCTACACCTTC

V: TRBV13
J: TRBJ2-1
size: .
D: TRBD1
CDR3: CASSFWTGSYNEQFF
DNA: TGTGCCAGCAGCTTCTGGACAGGGTCTTACAATGAGCAGTTCTTC

V: TRBV28
J: TRBJ1-5
size: .
D: .
CDR3: CASLGRRWPQHF
DNA: TGTGCCAGCCTGGGCCGCCGTTGGCCCCAGCATTTT

V: TRBV2
J: TRBJ1-1
size: .
D: .
CDR3: CASSRTGARTEAFF
DNA: TGTGCCAGCAGTCGAACAGGTGCAAGGACTGAAGCTTTCTTT

V: TRBV6-6
J: TRBJ1-5
size: once
D: TRBD1
CDR3: CASSFTNTGGGQPQHF
DNA: TGTGCCAGCAGTTTCACAAATACAGGGGGCGGTCAGCCCCAGCATTTT

V: TRBV28
J: TRBJ2-5
size: .
D: TRBD2
CDR3: CASSGTSGGNQETQYF
DNA: TGTGCCAGCAGCGGAACTAGCGGGGGAAACCAAGAGACCCAGTACTTC

V: TRBV7-9
J: TRBJ1-2
size: .
D: TRBD1
CDR3: CASSPGQGGFGGYTF
DNA: TGTGCCAGCAGCCCCGGACAGGGGGGATTCGGTGGCTACACCTTC

V: TRBV25-1
J: TRBJ2-7
size: .
D: TRBD2
CDR3: CASSGGLAPSYEQYF
DNA: TGTGCCAGCAGTGGGGGACTAGCCCCCTCCTACGAGCAGTACTTC

V: TRBV29-1
J: TRBJ2-2
size: .
D: .
CDR3: CSVEVGGPNTGELFF
DNA: TGCAGCGTTGAAGTGGGGGGACCTAACACCGGGGAGCTGTTTTTT

V: TRBV9
J: TRBJ2-1
size: .
D: .
CDR3: CASSSSLGANEQFF
DNA: TGTGCCAGCAGCTCCTCCCTAGGGGCCAATGAGCAGTTCTTC

V: TRBV30
J: TRBJ1-5
size: once
D: TRBD1
CDR3: CAWSRGRGDQPQHF
DNA: TGTGCCTGGAGTAGGGGCAGGGGGGATCAGCCCCAGCATTTT

V: TRBV4-1
J: TRBJ2-4
size: .
D: .
CDR3: CASSQGRQGRKAKNIQYF
DNA: TGCGCCAGCAGCCAAGGGCGTCAGGGAAGAAAGGCCAAAAACATTCAGTACTTC

V: TRBV7-3
J: TRBJ2-7
size: .
D: TRBD1
CDR3: CASSRQGGEQYF
DNA: TGTGCCAGCAGCCGACAGGGTGGCGAGCAGTACTTC

V: TRBV4-1
J: TRBJ1-2
size: .
D: TRBD1
CDR3: CASSLSPGTGGGGGYTF
DNA: TGCGCCAGCAGCCTGAGTCCCGGGACAGGGGGCGGCGGAGGCTACACCTTC

V: TRBV27
J: TRBJ1-5
size: .
D: .
CDR3: CASSFGGGQPQHF
DNA: TGTGCCAGCAGTTTCGGGGGTGGGCAGCCCCAGCATTTT

V: TRBV7-9
J: TRBJ1-1
size: .
D: TRBD1
CDR3: CASSFPQGAPEAFF
DNA: TGTGCCAGCAGCTTCCCACAGGGGGCACCTGAAGCTTTCTTT

V: TRBV27
J: TRBJ2-1
size: .
D: TRBD2
CDR3: CASSWTSSYNEQFF
DNA: TGTGCCAGCAGTTGGACTAGCTCCTACAATGAGCAGTTCTTC